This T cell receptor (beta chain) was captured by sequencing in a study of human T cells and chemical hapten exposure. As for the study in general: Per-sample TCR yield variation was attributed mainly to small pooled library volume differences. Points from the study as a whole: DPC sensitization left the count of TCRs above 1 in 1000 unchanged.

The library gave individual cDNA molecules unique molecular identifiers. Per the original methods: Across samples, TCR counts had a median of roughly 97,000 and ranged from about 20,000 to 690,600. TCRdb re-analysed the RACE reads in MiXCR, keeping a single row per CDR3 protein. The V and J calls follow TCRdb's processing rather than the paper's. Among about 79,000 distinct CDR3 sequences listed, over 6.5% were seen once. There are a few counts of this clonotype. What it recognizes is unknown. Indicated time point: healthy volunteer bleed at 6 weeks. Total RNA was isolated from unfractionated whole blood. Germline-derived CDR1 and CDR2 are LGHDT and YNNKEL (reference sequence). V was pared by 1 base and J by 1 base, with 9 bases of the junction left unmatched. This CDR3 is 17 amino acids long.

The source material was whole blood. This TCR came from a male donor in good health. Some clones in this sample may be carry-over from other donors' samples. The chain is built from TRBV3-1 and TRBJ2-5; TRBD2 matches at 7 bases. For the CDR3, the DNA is TGTGCCAGCAGCCAAGGACGGGCGGGAGCATCCCAAGAGACCCAGTACTTC. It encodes CASSQGRAGASQETQYF.